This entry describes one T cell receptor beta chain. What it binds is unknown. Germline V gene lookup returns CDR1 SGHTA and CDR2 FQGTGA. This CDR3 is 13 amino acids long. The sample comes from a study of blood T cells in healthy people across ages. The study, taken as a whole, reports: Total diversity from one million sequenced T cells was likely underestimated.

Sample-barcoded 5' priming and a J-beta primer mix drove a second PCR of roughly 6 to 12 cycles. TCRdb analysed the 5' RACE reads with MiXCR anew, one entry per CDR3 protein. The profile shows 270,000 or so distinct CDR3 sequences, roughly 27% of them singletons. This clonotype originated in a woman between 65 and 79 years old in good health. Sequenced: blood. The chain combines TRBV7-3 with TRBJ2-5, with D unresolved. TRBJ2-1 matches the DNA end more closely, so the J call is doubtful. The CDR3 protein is CASSSRNRDEQFF. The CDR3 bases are TGTGCCAGCAGCTCCAGAAACCGGGATGAGCAGTTCTTC.